These 3 T cell receptor beta chains were all obtained from the same sample, sequenced in a study of CD8 T cells in Susac syndrome. RNA in amounts of about 0.5 to 1 ug was reverse transcribed with random hexamers. TCRdb passed the immunoSEQ multiplex PCR reads through MiXCR, listing each CDR3 protein once. The table has some 130,000 distinct CDR3 sequences, about 95% seen once. Sequenced material: CD8+ T cells from PBMCs. These receptors all stem from a human donor with Susac syndrome.

The chain uses TRBV2 and TRBJ2-1, with TRBD2 identical over 10 bases. From germline, CDR1 is SNHLY and CDR2 FYNNEI. This CDR3 has 14 amino acids. The trim removed 8 bases at V and 3 bases at J, leaving 4 bases unmatched. CDR3 coding DNA: TGTGCCAGCCCCAGGACTAGCGGCTACAATGAGCAGTTCTTC. Its translation: CASPRTSGYNEQFF.

The rearrangement joins TRBV4-1 to TRBJ2-7; unclear D gene. Trimming shortened V by 4 bases and J by 0 bases, and 16 bases separated the two germline ends. The CDR3 consists of 16 residues. Germline V gene sequence: CDR1 MGHRA, CDR2 YSYEKL. In DNA form, the CDR3 reads TGCGCCAGCAGCCCAACGAGAGAGTTTACCTCCTACGAGCAGTACTTC. The encoded protein is CASSPTREFTSYEQYF.

The rearrangement uses TRBV7-8 and TRBJ1-2; TRBD1 aligns across 7 bases. This CDR3 is built from 13 residues. The germline gives CDR1 SGHVS, CDR2 FQNEAQ. The V gene end was trimmed by 2 bases and the J gene end by 6 bases; junction bases not matched to a gene: 3. The CDR3: CASSLRQGDGYTF. The DNA for the CDR3 is TGTGCCAGCAGCTTACGACAGGGAGATGGCTACACCTTC.